The T cell receptor beta chain described here comes from a study of cytomegalovirus exposure and HLA in healthy donors. PCR used 60 Vbeta primers and 13 Jbeta primers. Only in-frame clones appear in the TCRdb table, and some are missing; sequencing was by immunoSEQ multiplex PCR. Of around 140,000 clones detected, around 80% appear once; the ten largest clones hold 1.5% to 2%. The study, taken as a whole, reports: Sequencing likely caused a cluster of highly shared sequence variants.

In the case of this clone: The target antigen is unknown. At one boundary the junction diverges from the germline segment, which might be a read error.

Germline V gene sequence: CDR1 SGHTS, CDR2 YDEGEE. The CDR3 is 17 residues long. Material: PBMCs. The origin of this receptor is a man aged 35 to 55 in good health and CMV-seronegative. This chain joins TRBV5-8 and TRBJ2-1, with 11 bases fitting TRBD2. The CDR3 reads CAGSSLTSGISYNEQFF. CDR3 bases: TGTGCCGGCAGCTCCTTGACTAGCGGGATCTCCTACAATGAGCAGTTCTTC.